Listed below are T cell receptor beta chains from one sample, sequenced in a study of OX40 agonist ivuxolimab in advanced cancers. Here immunoSEQ multiplex PCR was the method, and the copy in TCRdb shows in-frame clones only, minus some. The repertoire consists of tens of thousands of clones, with about 83% occurring once and the leading ten covering 0.55% to 0.85%. Here the sequenced sample was CD4+ or CD8+ T cells sorted from blood, taken in a trial of the OX40 agonist ivuxolimab. Receptor source: an adult with an advanced solid tumor such as melanoma, head and neck, liver or kidney cancer. Each CDR3 is given with its conserved first and last residue. The D gene is left open where the match is weak. The size of a clone is reported for some rows only, either as once, few or many, or as a class for expanded clones.

d_call	v_call	clone_size	j_call	cdr3_nt	cdr3_aa
TRBD1	TRBV13	few	TRBJ1-2	TGTGCCAGCAGGGGGACAGGGAATTACTATGGCTACACCTTC	CASRGTGNYYGYTF
NA	TRBV7-2	once	TRBJ2-1	TGTGCCAGCAGCTTCAGGTCAGGGAATGAGCAGTTCTTC	CASSFRSGNEQFF
TRBD1	TRBV4-2	NA	TRBJ2-1	TGTGCCAGCAGCCAGACCGGGACAGTCTCCTATGAGCAGTTCTTC	CASSQTGTVSYEQFF
NA	TRBV4-1	NA	TRBJ1-1	TGCGCCAGCAGCCCTCAGTCACGATCTGAAGCTTTCTTT	CASSPQSRSEAFF
TRBD2	TRBV10-3	NA	TRBJ2-2	TGTGCCATCAGACCGACTAGCGGGGGAATGGGGGAGCTGTTTTTT	CAIRPTSGGMGELFF
NA	TRBV6-1	NA	TRBJ2-5	TGTGCCAGCAGTGAAGCGCGCCTCAGGGAGACCCAGTACTTC	CASSEARLRETQYF
TRBD1	TRBV5-1	NA	TRBJ2-7	TGCGCCAGCAGCTTGGCCGGGACAGGGGGACCCGAGCAGTACTTC	CASSLAGTGGPEQYF
NA	TRBV7-2	NA	TRBJ1-1	TGTGCCAGCAGCCCCGGGATAAGCGTCACTGAAGCTTTCTTT	CASSPGISVTEAFF
NA	TRBV11-2	NA	TRBJ2-5	TGTGCCAGCAGCTTAGGGGATCACCAAGAGACCCAGTACTTC	CASSLGDHQETQYF
NA	TRBV12-5	NA	TRBJ1-5	TGTGCTAGTGGTTCGACCCCCCAGCCCCAGCATTTT	CASGSTPQPQHF
NA	TRBV19	NA	TRBJ1-2	TGTGCCAGTAGTATAGAGTCAAGATATGGCTACACCTTC	CASSIESRYGYTF
NA	TRBV7-3	NA	TRBJ1-1	TGTGCCAGCAGCTTAAGAGGTGAGGGGAGAGCTTTCTTT	CASSLRGEGRAFF
NA	TRBV11-3	NA	TRBJ2-1	TGTGCCAGCAGGGGGCCGGACAATGAGCAGTTCTTC	CASRGPDNEQFF
NA	TRBV2	NA	TRBJ2-1	TGTGCCAGCAGTGAGACTACCTCTGGCAATGAGCAGTTCTTC	CASSETTSGNEQFF
NA	TRBV7-6	NA	TRBJ1-1	TGTGCCAGCAGCTTATTGGCGAACACTGAAGCTTTCTTT	CASSLLANTEAFF
TRBD1	TRBV11-2	NA	TRBJ1-2	TGTGCCAGCAGCTCCCAGGGGGATATATATGGCTACACCTTC	CASSSQGDIYGYTF
NA	TRBV19	NA	TRBJ1-5	TGTGCCAGTAGCCCCGGGGGATCCCAGCCCCAGCATTTT	CASSPGGSQPQHF
TRBD2	TRBV11-2	NA	TRBJ2-3	TGTGCCAGCAGCTTAGGTAGTAGCGGGTTGGATACGCAGTATTTT	CASSLGSSGLDTQYF
NA	TRBV7-9	NA	TRBJ2-7	TGTGCCAGCAGCTTAGGAGGGTTTGGTTACGAGCAGTACTTC	CASSLGGFGYEQYF
NA	TRBV15	NA	TRBJ2-5	TGTGCCACCAGCAGAGGAAGTACAGCTCAAGAGACCCAGTACTTC	CATSRGSTAQETQYF
NA	TRBV10-1	few	TRBJ2-2	TGCGCCAGCGACAGGTACGTAGGTAACACCGGGGAGCTGTTTTTT	CASDRYVGNTGELFF
NA	TRBV19	once	TRBJ1-1	TGTGCCAGTAGTAAACAGAGGAACACTGAAGCTTTCTTT	CASSKQRNTEAFF
NA	TRBV6-5	NA	TRBJ2-2	TGTGCCAGCACGGATCCGGGGGAGAGGGCCGGGGAGCTGTTTTTT	CASTDPGERAGELFF
NA	TRBV7-7	NA	TRBJ2-3	TGTGCTAGCAGCTTAGGGCTAGCCCGCACAGATACGCAGTATTTT	CASSLGLARTDTQYF
NA	TRBV7-2	NA	TRBJ2-7	TGTGCCAGCAGCAACCGGGACGAAAGCTCCTACGAGCAGTACTTC	CASSNRDESSYEQYF
NA	TRBV7-8	NA	TRBJ2-1	TGTGCCAGCAGCTTATCCCGCCGGTTTACAGCGGTCCTGGGCGATGAGCAGTTCTTC	CASSLSRRFTAVLGDEQFF
NA	TRBV18	NA	TRBJ1-4	TGTGCCAGCTCACGTTCAAGGTGGGTAGGCGAAAAACTGTTTTTT	CASSRSRWVGEKLFF
NA	TRBV4-3	NA	TRBJ2-1	TGCGCCAGCAGCCCCCGACCCCCCCCTGAGTATCGTGAGCAGTTCTTC	CASSPRPPPEYREQFF
TRBD1	TRBV7-2	NA	TRBJ1-2	TGTGCCAGCAGCTCCGGACAGGGTTATGGCTACACCTTC	CASSSGQGYGYTF
TRBD1	TRBV27	few	TRBJ1-5	TGTGCCAGCAGTCCAGGACAGGGATGGCAGCCCCAGCATTTT	CASSPGQGWQPQHF
NA	TRBV18	NA	TRBJ1-3	TGTGCCAGCTCACCGGGACGGATGGGCTCTGGAAACACCATATATTTT	CASSPGRMGSGNTIYF
TRBD1	TRBV19	NA	TRBJ2-2	TGTGCCAGTACCCAACCAGGACAGGGAGACACCGGGGAGCTGTTTTTT	CASTQPGQGDTGELFF
NA	TRBV11-1	NA	TRBJ2-7	TGTGCCAGCAGCTTATGGCGGGGTGGTACCTACGAGCAGTACTTC	CASSLWRGGTYEQYF
TRBD1	TRBV7-3	NA	TRBJ2-2	TGTGCCAGCAGCTTAAGAGGGGGCGATCCCACCGGGGAGCTGTTTTTT	CASSLRGGDPTGELFF
TRBD2	TRBV5-4	NA	TRBJ2-3	TGTGCCAGCAGCTCCGGGACTAGCGGCGCCCTTATCACAGATACGCAGTATTTT	CASSSGTSGALITDTQYF
NA	TRBV5-1	NA	TRBJ1-1	TGCGCCAGCAGCTTGGTTGACACTGAAGCTTTCTTT	CASSLVDTEAFF
NA	TRBV6-1	NA	TRBJ1-6	TGTGCCAGCAGTTTAGGGCAAAATTCACCCCTCCACTTT	CASSLGQNSPLHF
NA	TRBV7-2	NA	TRBJ1-6	TGTGCCAGCAGCTTATTAGGGGTTAATTCACCCCTCCACTTT	CASSLLGVNSPLHF
NA	TRBV27	NA	TRBJ1-3	TGTGCCAGCAGTTTAACACCCTTCTCTGGAAACACCATATATTTT	CASSLTPFSGNTIYF
NA	TRBV7-8	NA	TRBJ1-1	TGTGCCAGCAGCTTAAGAGTCGGGGAATCCGAAGCTTTCTTT	CASSLRVGESEAFF
TRBD1	TRBV19	NA	TRBJ2-5	TGTGCCAGTAGTATAATAGGGGGCGGGGAGACCCAGTACTTC	CASSIIGGGETQYF
NA	TRBV6-1	NA	TRBJ1-1	TGTGCCAGCAGAACGGGACAGAACACTGAAGCTTTCTTT	CASRTGQNTEAFF